This T cell receptor (beta chain) was profiled in a study of T cells after yellow fever vaccination. Study context: In the case of low-cell-number fractions, SMART-Seq v4 Ultra Low Input was used for preparation. Findings and limits, study-wide: It was a small share of clonotypes that appeared in both CD4 and CD8 compartments. There was a possibility that FACS-sorted repertoires contained abundant clonotypes contaminating from the bulk population.

The germline V gene has CDR1 LGHDT and CDR2 YNNKEL (reference sequence). Trimming pared 0 bases from V and 4 bases from J, leaving 9 bases between. The CDR3 spans 14 residues. In this sample, this clonotype turned up many times. Its antigen is unknown. 5'RACE template switching produced TCR cDNA carrying a universal primer site and UMIs. A single record per CDR3 protein comes from TCRdb applying MiXCR to the 5' RACE reads. The sample shows about 110,000 distinct CDR3 sequences, around 8.6% of them seen only once. This clonotype was sampled from a young man who received the YFV17D yellow fever vaccine. The chain uses TRBV3-1 and TRBJ2-5; D not certain. The input for sequencing was CD8+ T cells sorted from PBMCs, taken 45 days after the yellow fever booster vaccination. The CDR3: CASSQEGKSETQYF. CDR3 sequence (DNA): TGTGCCAGCAGCCAAGAGGGTAAATCAGAGACCCAGTACTTC.